The clone carrying this TCR beta chain showed up just once. Its target is unknown. V shed 6 bases and J shed 4 bases, with 10 bases lying between them. The CDR3 consists of 14 residues. Per the germline V gene, CDR1 is SNHLY and CDR2 is FYNNEI. From the 120-subject validation cohort, which was separate from the roughly 690-subject first cohort, the donors were drawn. The table came from immunoSEQ multiplex PCR; TCRdb's copy has only in-frame clones and leaves some out. The repertoire holds hundreds of thousands of clones, with about 90% as singletons. This sample stems from a study of cytomegalovirus exposure and HLA in healthy donors. Study-level results: According to a subsequent analysis, TCR clusters identified in the first cohort showed a tendency to co-occur across the approximately 110 validation repertoires.

This TCR came from a man aged 18-30 years in good health and CMV-seropositive. Sequencing used PBMCs. The rearrangement joins TRBV2 to TRBJ2-6; D perhaps matches TRBD1 (6 bases). The CDR3 spells CASRGQSGANVLTF. In DNA form, the CDR3 reads TGTGCCAGCAGGGGACAATCCGGGGCCAACGTCCTGACTTTC.